This TCR beta chain is drawn from a study of T cells in Graves' hyperthyroidism and ophthalmopathy. Findings of the study overall: From stable hyperthyroidism, ophthalmopathy was separated by a 13 V-J model.

Trimming pared 2 bases from V and 5 bases from J, leaving 12 bases between. This CDR3 comprises 14 residues. Amplified TCR beta CDR3 regions came from RNA transcripts. The TCR CDR3 first-round RT-PCR relied on the HTBI primer set. TCRdb analysed the multiplex PCR reads with MiXCR anew, one entry per CDR3 protein. The table lists fewer than 300,000 distinct CDR3 sequences, around a quarter of them singletons. Fresh peripheral blood, 8 to 10 ml, was the source of the PBMCs. With respect to this clonotype: The antigen remains unidentified.

The source is a man aged 35 to 55 with Graves' hyperthyroidism that later progressed to Graves' ophthalmopathy. The sequencing sample was made of blood. The chain recombines TRBV12-3 or TRBV12-4 with TRBJ1-1; perhaps TRBD1 as D (6 bases). The CDR3 protein is CASSLQGLQTEAFF. CDR3 in DNA: TGTGCCAGCAGTTTACAGGGGCTGCAGACTGAAGCTTTCTTT.